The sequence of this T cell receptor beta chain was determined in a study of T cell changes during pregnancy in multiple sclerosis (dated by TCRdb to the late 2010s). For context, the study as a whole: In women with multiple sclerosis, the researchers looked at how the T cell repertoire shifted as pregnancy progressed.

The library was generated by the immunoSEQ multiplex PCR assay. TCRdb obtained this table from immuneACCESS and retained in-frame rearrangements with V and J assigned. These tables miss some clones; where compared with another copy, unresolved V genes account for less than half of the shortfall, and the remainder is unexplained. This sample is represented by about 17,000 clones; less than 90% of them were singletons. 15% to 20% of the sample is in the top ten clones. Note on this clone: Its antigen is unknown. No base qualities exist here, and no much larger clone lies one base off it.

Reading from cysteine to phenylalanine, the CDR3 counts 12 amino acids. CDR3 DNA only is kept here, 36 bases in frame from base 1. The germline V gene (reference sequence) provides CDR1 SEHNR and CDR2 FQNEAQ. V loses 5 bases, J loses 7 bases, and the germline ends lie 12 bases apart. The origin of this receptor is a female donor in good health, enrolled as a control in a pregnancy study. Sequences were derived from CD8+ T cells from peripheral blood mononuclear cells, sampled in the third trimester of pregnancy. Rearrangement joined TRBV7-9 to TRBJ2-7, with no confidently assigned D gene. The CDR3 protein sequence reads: CASSLSESEQYF. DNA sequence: TGTGCCAGCAGCCTATCCGAGAGTGAGCAGTACTTC.